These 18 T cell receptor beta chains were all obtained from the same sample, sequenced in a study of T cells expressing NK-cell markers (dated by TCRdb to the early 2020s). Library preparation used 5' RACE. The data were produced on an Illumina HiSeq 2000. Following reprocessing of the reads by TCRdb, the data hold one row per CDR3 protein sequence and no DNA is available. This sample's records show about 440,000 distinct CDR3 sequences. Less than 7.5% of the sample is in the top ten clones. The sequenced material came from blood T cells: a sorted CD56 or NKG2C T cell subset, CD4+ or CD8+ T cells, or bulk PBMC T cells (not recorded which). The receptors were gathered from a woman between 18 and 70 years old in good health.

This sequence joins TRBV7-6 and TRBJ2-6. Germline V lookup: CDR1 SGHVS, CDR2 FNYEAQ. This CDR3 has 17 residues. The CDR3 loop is CASSFALTSSGANVLTF.

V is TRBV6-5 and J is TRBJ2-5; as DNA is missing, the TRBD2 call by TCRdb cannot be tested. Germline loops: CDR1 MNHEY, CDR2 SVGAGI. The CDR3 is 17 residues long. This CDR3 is CASSYGWGGRGGETQYF.

This chain's CDR3 is CASSWTLGTASDSPLHF. J is TRBJ1-6 and V is TRBV12-3 or TRBV12-4; TCRdb's D gene call, TRBD1, goes unchecked for lack of DNA. This CDR3 is built from 17 residues.

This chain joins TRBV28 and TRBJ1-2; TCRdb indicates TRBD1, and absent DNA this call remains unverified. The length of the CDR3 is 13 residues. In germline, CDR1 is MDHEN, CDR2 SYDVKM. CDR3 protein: CASSRTGRDGYTF.

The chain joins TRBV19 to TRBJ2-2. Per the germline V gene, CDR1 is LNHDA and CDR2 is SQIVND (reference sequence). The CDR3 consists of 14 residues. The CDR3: CASSMRVNTGELFF.

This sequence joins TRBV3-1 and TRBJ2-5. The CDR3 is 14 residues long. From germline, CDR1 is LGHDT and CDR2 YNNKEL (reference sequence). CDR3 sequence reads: CASSHRGIFQTQYF.

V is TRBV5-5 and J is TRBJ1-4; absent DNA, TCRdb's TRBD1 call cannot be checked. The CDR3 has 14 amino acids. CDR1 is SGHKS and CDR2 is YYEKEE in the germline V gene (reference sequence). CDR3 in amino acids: CASTLRTGDEKLFF.

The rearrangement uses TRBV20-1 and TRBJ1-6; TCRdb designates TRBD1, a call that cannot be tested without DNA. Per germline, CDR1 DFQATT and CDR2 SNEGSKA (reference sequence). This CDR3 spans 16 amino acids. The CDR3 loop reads CSASKRGRPDNSPLHF.

The CDR3 here is CASSPAMGAGKETQYF. V gene TRBV13 combines with J gene TRBJ2-5; TCRdb selects TRBD1, and the lack of DNA leaves this call unchecked. This CDR3 contains 16 residues. Per the germline V gene, CDR1 is PRHDT and CDR2 is FYEKMQ (reference sequence).

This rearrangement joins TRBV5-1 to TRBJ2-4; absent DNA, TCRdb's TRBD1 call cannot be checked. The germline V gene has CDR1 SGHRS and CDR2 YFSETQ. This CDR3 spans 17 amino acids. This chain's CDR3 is CASSLAGGAGAKNIQYF.

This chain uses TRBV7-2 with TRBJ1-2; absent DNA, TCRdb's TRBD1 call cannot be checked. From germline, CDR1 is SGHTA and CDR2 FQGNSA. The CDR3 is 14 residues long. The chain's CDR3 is CASSLDRVTYGYTF. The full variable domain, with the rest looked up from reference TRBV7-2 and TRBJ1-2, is GAGVSQSPSNKVTEKGKDVELRCDPISGHTALYWYRQSLGQGLEFLIYFQGNSAPDKSGLPSDRFSAERTGGSVSTLTIQRTQQEDSAVYLCASSLDRVTYGYTFGSGTRLTVV.

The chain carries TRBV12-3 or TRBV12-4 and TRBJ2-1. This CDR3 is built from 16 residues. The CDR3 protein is CASSPGLASSYNEQFF.

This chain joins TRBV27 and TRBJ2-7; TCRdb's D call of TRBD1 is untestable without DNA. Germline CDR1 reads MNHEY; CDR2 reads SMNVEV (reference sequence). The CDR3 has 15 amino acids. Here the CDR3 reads CASSPTGGQFYEQYF.

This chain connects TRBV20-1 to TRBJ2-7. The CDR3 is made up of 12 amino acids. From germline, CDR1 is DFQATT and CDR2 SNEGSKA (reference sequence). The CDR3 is CRVEDDSYEQYF.

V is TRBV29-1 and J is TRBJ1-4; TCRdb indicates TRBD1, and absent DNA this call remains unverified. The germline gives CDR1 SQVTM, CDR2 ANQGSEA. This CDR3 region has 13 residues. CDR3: CSVEIKGREKLFF. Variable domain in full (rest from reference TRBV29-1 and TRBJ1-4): SAVISQKPSRDICQRGTSLTIQCQVDSQVTMMFWYRQQPGQSLTLIATANQGSEATYESGFVIDKFPISRPNLTFSTLTVSNMSPEDSSIYLCSVEIKGREKLFFGSGTQLSVL.

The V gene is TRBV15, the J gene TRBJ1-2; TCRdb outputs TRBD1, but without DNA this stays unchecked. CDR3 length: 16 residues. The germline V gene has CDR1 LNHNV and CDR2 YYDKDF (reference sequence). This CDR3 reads CATSGVSGQGTYGYTF.

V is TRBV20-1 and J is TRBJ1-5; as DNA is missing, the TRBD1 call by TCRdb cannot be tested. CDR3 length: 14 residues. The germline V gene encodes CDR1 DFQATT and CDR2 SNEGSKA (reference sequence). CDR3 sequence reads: CSARDAGLNQPQHF.

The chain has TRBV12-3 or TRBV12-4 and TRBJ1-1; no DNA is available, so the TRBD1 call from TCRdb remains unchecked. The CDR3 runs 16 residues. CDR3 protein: CASSLGTGTGDTEAFF.